What follows is one T cell receptor (beta chain) and its context. Antigen: not known. As every portion of the isolated RNA was reverse transcribed, the sequencing read expressed TCRB transcripts. Profiled with immunoSEQ multiplex PCR; TCRdb holds only in-frame clones, not every one. Of hundreds of thousands of clones in the sample, over 10% were seen once. The data were obtained in a study of beta chain features in type 1 diabetes. Study-level information: Age and gender were similar between patients and healthy donors, as were cell yields.

Findings and caveats of the study: Patients with Type 1 diabetes showed moderately but significantly shorter TCRB CDR3s in all four CD4+ subsets. Insertion counts at VDJ junctions were lower in type 1 diabetes patients, who also showed more deletions there. TCRB repertoires of naive, central memory and Treg cells appeared more similar among patients than among healthy donors.

The CDR3 is 15 amino acids. V lost 4 bases, J lost 6 bases, and 10 bases stayed unmatched. Germline V CDR1 and CDR2: SGHTA, FQGTGA. Sample: naive CD4+ T cells from blood. The clonotype comes from a man between 18 and 35 years old in good health. This chain links TRBV7-3 with TRBJ2-7; 9 bases are shared with TRBD1. The CDR3 coding sequence is TGTGCCAGCAGCTCTGGAGGGACAGGGTCGGGCGAGCAGTACTTC. This codes for CASSSGGTGSGEQYF.